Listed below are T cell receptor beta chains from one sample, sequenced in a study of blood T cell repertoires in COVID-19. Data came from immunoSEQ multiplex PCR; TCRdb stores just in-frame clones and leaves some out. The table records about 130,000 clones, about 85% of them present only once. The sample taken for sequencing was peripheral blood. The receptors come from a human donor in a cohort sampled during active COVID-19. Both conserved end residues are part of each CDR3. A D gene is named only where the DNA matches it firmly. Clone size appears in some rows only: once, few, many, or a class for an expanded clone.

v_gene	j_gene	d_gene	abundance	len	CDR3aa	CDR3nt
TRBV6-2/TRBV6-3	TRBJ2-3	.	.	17	CASSYRLRQVRTDTQYF	TGTGCCAGCAGTTACCGGCTGCGACAGGTCAGAACAGATACGCAGTATTTT
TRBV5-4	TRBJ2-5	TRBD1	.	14	CASSLGTGFETQYF	TGTGCCAGCAGCTTAGGGACAGGTTTCGAGACCCAGTACTTC
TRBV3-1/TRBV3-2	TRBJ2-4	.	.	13	CASTPRGRGIQYF	TGTGCCAGCACCCCGCGGGGGCGGGGCATTCAGTACTTC
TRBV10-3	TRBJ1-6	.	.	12	CAISGGNSPLHF	TGTGCCATCAGTGGCGGGAATTCACCCCTCCACTTT
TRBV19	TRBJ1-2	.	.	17	CASSIDPGLQPIDGYTF	TGTGCCAGTAGTATAGATCCGGGTCTTCAACCCATTGATGGCTACACCTTC
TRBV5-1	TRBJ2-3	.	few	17	CASSLGGSGFSTDTQYF	TGCGCCAGCAGCTTAGGAGGTAGCGGATTTAGCACAGATACGCAGTATTTT
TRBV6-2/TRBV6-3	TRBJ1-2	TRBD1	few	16	CASSYARTGGSYGYTF	TGTGCCAGCAGTTACGCCCGGACAGGGGGCAGCTATGGCTACACCTTC
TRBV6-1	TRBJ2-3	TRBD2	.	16	CASSENGAGGTDTQYF	TGTGCCAGCAGTGAAAACGGGGCGGGGGGCACAGATACGCAGTATTTT
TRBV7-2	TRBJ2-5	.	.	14	CASSQSVSQETQYF	TGTGCCAGCAGCCAGAGCGTGTCACAAGAGACCCAGTACTTC
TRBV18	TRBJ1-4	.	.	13	CASSLTGTEKLFF	TGTGCCAGCTCACTTACAGGGACTGAAAAACTGTTTTTT
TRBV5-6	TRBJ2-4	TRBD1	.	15	CASSWIQGDKNIQYF	TGTGCCAGCAGCTGGATACAGGGGGACAAAAACATTCAGTACTTC
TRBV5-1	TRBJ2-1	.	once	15	CASSLTGEIYNEQFF	TGCGCCAGCAGTTTAACAGGTGAAATCTACAATGAGCAGTTCTTC
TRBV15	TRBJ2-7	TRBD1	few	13	CATGTGGFYEQYF	TGTGCCACTGGGACAGGGGGCTTCTACGAGCAGTACTTC
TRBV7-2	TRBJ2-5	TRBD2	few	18	CASSLGRASGSWRETQYF	TGTGCCAGCAGCTTAGGTCGGGCTAGCGGGAGCTGGCGAGAGACCCAGTACTTC
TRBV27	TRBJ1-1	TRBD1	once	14	CASSHRQGHTEAFF	TGTGCCAGCAGCCACCGACAGGGTCACACTGAAGCTTTCTTT
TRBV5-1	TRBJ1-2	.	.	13	CASSLEQPYGYTF	TGCGCCAGCAGCTTGGAACAGCCATATGGCTACACCTTC
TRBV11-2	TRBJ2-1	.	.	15	CASSRDFSPGNEQFF	TGTGCCAGCAGCAGGGACTTCTCCCCGGGCAATGAGCAGTTCTTC
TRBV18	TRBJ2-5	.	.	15	CASSPPGRDQETQYF	TGTGCCAGCTCACCACCGGGCAGGGACCAAGAGACCCAGTACTTC
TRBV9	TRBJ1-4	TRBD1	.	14	CASSARTGDEKLFF	TGTGCCAGCAGCGCAAGGACAGGGGATGAAAAACTGTTTTTT
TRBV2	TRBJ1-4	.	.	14	CASSEQGIKEKLFF	TGTGCCAGCAGTGAACAGGGAATAAAGGAAAAACTGTTTTTT
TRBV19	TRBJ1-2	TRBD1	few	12	CASTGRGLGYTF	TGTGCCAGTACCGGCAGGGGGCTTGGCTACACCTTC
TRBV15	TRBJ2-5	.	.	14	CATSSEGSLETQYF	TGTGCCACCAGCAGTGAAGGGAGCCTCGAGACCCAGTACTTC
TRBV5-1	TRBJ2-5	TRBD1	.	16	CASSRPGQPQQETQYF	TGCGCCAGCAGCAGACCGGGACAGCCGCAACAAGAGACCCAGTACTTC
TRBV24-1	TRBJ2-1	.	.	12	CATQQGNNEQFF	TGTGCCACTCAACAGGGAAACAATGAGCAGTTCTTC
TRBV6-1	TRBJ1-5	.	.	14	CASSEGWANQPQHF	TGTGCCAGCAGTGAAGGATGGGCAAATCAGCCCCAGCATTTT
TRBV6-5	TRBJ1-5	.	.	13	CASSQTGRQPQHF	TGTGCCAGCAGCCAAACAGGGCGTCAGCCCCAGCATTTT
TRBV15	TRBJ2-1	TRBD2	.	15	CATKDLSGPYNEQFF	TGTGCCACCAAAGATCTTAGCGGGCCCTACAATGAGCAGTTCTTC
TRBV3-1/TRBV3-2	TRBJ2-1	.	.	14	CASSQAGGYNEQFF	TGTGCCAGCAGCCAAGCGGGTGGCTACAATGAGCAGTTCTTC
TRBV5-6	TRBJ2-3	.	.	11	CASKVGDAQYF	TGTGCCAGCAAGGTCGGGGATGCGCAGTATTTT
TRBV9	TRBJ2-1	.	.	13	CASSPRGHNEQFF	TGTGCCAGCAGCCCACGAGGGCACAATGAGCAGTTCTTC
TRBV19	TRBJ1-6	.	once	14	CASKTGRVDSPLHF	TGTGCCAGTAAAACGGGGAGGGTTGATTCACCCCTCCACTTT
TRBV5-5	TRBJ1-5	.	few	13	CASSPTGDQPQHF	TGTGCCAGCAGCCCGACAGGAGATCAGCCCCAGCATTTT
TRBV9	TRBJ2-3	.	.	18	CASSVVPRLRQITDTQYF	TGTGCCAGCAGCGTAGTACCCCGCCTCAGACAGATCACAGATACGCAGTATTTT
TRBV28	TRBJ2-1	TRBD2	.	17	CASSLGTSGRGYNEQFF	TGTGCCAGCAGTTTAGGGACTAGCGGGAGAGGGTACAATGAGCAGTTCTTC
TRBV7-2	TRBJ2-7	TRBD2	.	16	CASSFTASGGFYEQYF	TGTGCCAGCAGCTTCACCGCCAGCGGGGGGTTCTACGAGCAGTACTTC
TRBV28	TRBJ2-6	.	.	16	CASSLPGASGANVLTF	TGTGCCAGCAGTCTCCCTGGGGCCTCTGGGGCCAACGTCCTGACTTTC
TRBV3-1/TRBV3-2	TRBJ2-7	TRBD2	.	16	CASSQGASGGAREQYF	TGTGCCAGCAGCCAAGGGGCTAGCGGGGGGGCGAGGGAGCAGTACTTC
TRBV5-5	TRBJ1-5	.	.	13	CASSRTVNQPQHF	TGTGCCAGCAGCAGGACAGTTAATCAGCCCCAGCATTTT
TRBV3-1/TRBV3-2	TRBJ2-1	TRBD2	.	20	CASSQAGTSGRGGPYNEQFF	TGTGCCAGCAGCCAAGCCGGGACTAGCGGGAGAGGGGGCCCTTACAATGAGCAGTTCTTC
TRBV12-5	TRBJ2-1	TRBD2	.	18	CASGLAISAGGPRNEQFF	TGTGCTAGTGGTTTGGCAATTTCAGCGGGAGGGCCCCGCAATGAGCAGTTCTTC
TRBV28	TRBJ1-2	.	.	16	CASRSAGVYENYGYTF	TGTGCCAGCAGGTCCGCAGGGGTGTATGAGAACTATGGCTACACCTTC
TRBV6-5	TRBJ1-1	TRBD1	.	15	CASSRLGTANTEAFF	TGTGCCAGCAGTCGACTTGGGACAGCGAACACTGAAGCTTTCTTT
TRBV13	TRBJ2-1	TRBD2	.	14	CASSLLAGYNEQFF	TGTGCCAGCAGCTTACTAGCGGGGTACAATGAGCAGTTCTTC